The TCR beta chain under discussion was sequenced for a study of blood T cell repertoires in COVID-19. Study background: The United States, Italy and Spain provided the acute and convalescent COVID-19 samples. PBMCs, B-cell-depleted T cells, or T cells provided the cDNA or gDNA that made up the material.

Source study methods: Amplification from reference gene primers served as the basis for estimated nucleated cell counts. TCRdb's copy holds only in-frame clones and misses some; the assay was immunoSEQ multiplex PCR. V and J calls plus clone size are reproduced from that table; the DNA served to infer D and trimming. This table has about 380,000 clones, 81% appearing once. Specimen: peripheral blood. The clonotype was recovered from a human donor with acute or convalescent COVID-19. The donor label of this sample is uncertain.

CDR3 loop: CASSLVSGSRSEQFF. Here the CDR3 DNA reads TGTGCCAGCAGCTTAGTTAGCGGGAGCCGCAGTGAGCAGTTCTTC. J is TRBJ2-1 and V is TRBV11-2, with TRBD2 matching 9 bases. The CDR3 sequence is 15 residues long. Germline CDR1 reads SGHAT; CDR2 reads FQNNGV. V gave up 1 base and J gave up 9 bases; unmatched junction bases: 7.